These 26 T cell receptor beta chains were all obtained from the same sample, sequenced in a study of blood T cell repertoires in COVID-19. Assay: immunoSEQ multiplex PCR; the TCRdb copy retains only in-frame clones and omits some. The data hold about 70,000 clones, with around nine tenths observed a single time. The sample taken for sequencing was peripheral blood. The receptor source for this set is a woman older than 75 with active or convalescent COVID-19.

V is TRBV29-1 and J is TRBJ1-2, with TRBD1 matching over 7 bases. CDR3 length: 12 residues. CDR1 SQVTM and CDR2 ANQGSEA come from the germline V gene. V trimming: 6 bases; J trimming: 9 bases; junction bases outside the gene matches: 10. Here the CDR3 DNA reads TGCAGCGTCCACACACAGGGGAACAGCTACACCTTC. This sequence encodes CSVHTQGNSYTF.

The chain joins TRBV18 to TRBJ2-2; TRBD1 agrees at 9 bases. This CDR3 comprises 15 residues. CDR1 and CDR2 from the germline V gene are KGHSH and LQKENI. J gave up 5 bases and V 3 bases, and 4 bases lay outside the gene matches. The CDR3 nucleotides read TGTGCCAGCTCACCTTTACAGGGGGCGACCGGGGAGCTGTTTTTT. Translating gives CASSPLQGATGELFF.

The chain joins TRBV9 to TRBJ2-3; D gene ambiguous. Deletions cut 4 bases from V and 5 bases from J, with 8 bases between. Germline V gives CDR1 SGDLS, CDR2 YYNGEE. There are 12 residues in the CDR3. The CDR3 protein is CASSSRGDTQYF. The CDR3 DNA sequence: TGTGCCAGCAGCTCTCGCGGAGATACGCAGTATTTT.

The J gene is TRBJ2-7, the V gene TRBV2, with TRBD2 matching 12 bases. The CDR3 covers 18 residues. Germline CDR1 and CDR2: SNHLY and FYNNEI. V was pared by 8 bases and J by 0 bases, with 14 bases of the junction left unmatched. This CDR3 is CASSTDATSGGSSYEQYF. The DNA of the CDR3 is TGTGCCAGCTCCACCGACGCGACTAGCGGGGGAAGCTCCTACGAGCAGTACTTC.

CDR3: CASRDRGQANTIYF. As DNA, the CDR3 is TGTGCCAGTAGGGACCGGGGACAGGCCAACACCATATATTTT. This chain links TRBV19 with TRBJ1-3; 8 bases are a match to TRBD1. Per germline, CDR1 LNHDA and CDR2 SQIVND (reference sequence). CDR3 length: 14 amino acids. Trimming removed 6 bases from V and 7 bases from J; junction bases left unmatched: 8.

The rearrangement joins TRBV2 to TRBJ2-5; TRBD1 matches at 8 bases. V was pared by 6 bases and J by 5 bases, with 5 bases of the junction left unmatched. Germline CDR1 and CDR2: SNHLY and FYNNEI. The CDR3 runs to 13 residues. The CDR3 protein is CASRSTGGETQYF. In DNA, the CDR3 is TGTGCCAGCAGATCCACAGGGGGGGAGACCCAGTACTTC.

The CDR3 protein is CASSQLGALGYTF. For the CDR3, the DNA is TGTGCCAGCAGCCAATTGGGGGCTTTAGGCTACACCTTC. V gene TRBV5-4 combines with J gene TRBJ1-2; TRBD1 might be the D (6 bases). Germline values: CDR1 SGHNT, CDR2 YYREEE (reference sequence). This CDR3 is 13 amino acids long. V dropped 4 bases and J dropped 8 bases, with 15 bases sitting between them. The variable domain in full, completed from reference TRBV5-4 and TRBJ1-2, reads ETGVTQSPTHLIKTRGQQVTLRCSSQSGHNTVSWYQQALGQGPQFIFQYYREEENGRGNFPPRFSGLQFPNYSSELNVNALELDDSALYLCASSQLGALGYTFGSGTRLTVV.

This clone came up once. This rearrangement joins TRBV5-1 to TRBJ2-5; D possibly corresponds to TRBD2 (5 bases). The germline gives CDR1 SGHRS, CDR2 YFSETQ. Trimming removed 7 bases from V and 5 bases from J, with 15 bases in between. The CDR3 contains 13 residues. CDR3 residues: CASAISGGETQYF. The CDR3 DNA follows: TGCGCCAGCGCCATTTCTGGAGGCGAGACCCAGTACTTC.

This chain joins TRBV25-1 and TRBJ2-7, with TRBD1 matching 9 bases. Losses at the gene ends were 4 bases for V and 5 bases for J; bases not matched to a gene: 6. This CDR3 region has 14 residues. Germline V lookup: CDR1 MGHDK, CDR2 SYGVNS. CDR3 loop: CASSVGQGFDEQYF. The CDR3 DNA reads as TGTGCCAGCAGTGTGGGACAGGGATTCGACGAGCAGTACTTC.

This clone appeared a few times. The rearrangement joins TRBV11-3 to TRBJ1-1; D may be TRBD1 (5 bases). Germline V gene lookup returns CDR1 SGHNT and CDR2 YENEEA. This CDR3 comprises 14 residues. The germline V and J ends were trimmed by 5 bases and 0 bases, with 10 bases remaining between them. CDR3 residues: CASSRGDMNTEAFF. The CDR3 nucleotides are TGTGCCAGCAGCCGGGGGGATATGAACACTGAAGCTTTCTTT.

This chain links TRBV7-9 with TRBJ1-2; no firm D call. This CDR3 is built from 13 residues. CDR1 and CDR2 (germline): SEHNR, FQNEAQ (reference sequence). With 5 bases removed from V and 2 bases from J, the gap between germline ends came to 9 bases. The DNA of the CDR3 is TGTGCCAGCAGCCTTACTTCCAACTATGGCTACACCTTC. It translates to CASSLTSNYGYTF.

The chain couples TRBV7-8 to TRBJ1-6; D is possibly TRBD1 (6 bases). Germline V gives CDR1 SGHVS, CDR2 FQNEAQ. The CDR3 runs to 13 residues. The V and J ends lost 5 bases and 6 bases respectively, with 8 bases between them. DNA of the CDR3: TGTGCCAGCAGCCGGACAGCTAATTCACCCCTCCACTTT. This translates into CASSRTANSPLHF.

The chain's CDR3 is CATRGQGGPEAFF. The CDR3 nucleotides read TGTGCCACCCGAGGCCAGGGAGGGCCTGAAGCTTTCTTT. The chain links TRBV24-1 to TRBJ1-1; perhaps TRBD1 as D (5 bases). Trimming removed 9 bases at V and 6 bases at J, with 16 bases between. Germline CDR1 is KGHDR and CDR2 is SFDVKD. This CDR3 is 13 amino acids long.

The chain links TRBV4-1 to TRBJ1-1; D possibly corresponds to TRBD1 (6 bases). Germline assignment: CDR1 MGHRA and CDR2 YSYEKL. This CDR3 has 15 amino acids. V lost 4 bases to trimming and J lost 2 bases, with 14 bases between them. CDR3 in amino acids: CASSPAGARNTEAFF. The CDR3 region has the DNA TGCGCCAGCAGCCCTGCAGGGGCCAGAAACACTGAAGCTTTCTTT.

The CDR3 region is CASRQTSSYNSPLHF. In DNA, the CDR3 is TGTGCCAGCAGACAGACAAGCTCCTATAATTCACCCCTCCACTTT. This chain connects TRBV27 to TRBJ1-6; no clear D. Germline-derived CDR1 and CDR2 are MNHEY and SMNVEV (reference sequence). V shed 6 bases and J shed 0 bases, with 9 bases lying between them. The CDR3 is 15 residues long.

J is TRBJ1-1 and V is TRBV7-2; D not certain. The CDR3 is made up of 13 amino acids. The ends were cut back, 8 bases at V and 0 bases at J, with 10 bases in the middle. The V gene's germline CDR1 is SGHTA and CDR2 FQGNSA. The CDR3 bases are TGTGCCAGCGAACGAGAGATGAACACTGAAGCTTTCTTT. This encodes CASEREMNTEAFF.

The chain carries TRBV24-1 and TRBJ2-7; D possibly corresponds to TRBD1 (7 bases). This CDR3 has 15 amino acids. From germline, CDR1 is KGHDR and CDR2 SFDVKD. Trimming removed 6 bases at V and 3 bases at J, with 17 bases between. CDR3 protein: CATSRGYDRDYEQYF. The CDR3 bases are TGTGCCACCAGTCGGGGGTACGACAGGGACTACGAGCAGTACTTC.

The rearrangement uses TRBV5-4 and TRBJ2-7, with 10 bases identical to TRBD1. Germline CDR1 is SGHNT and CDR2 is YYREEE (reference sequence). The CDR3 sequence is 17 residues long. Trimming took 3 bases from V and 3 from J; bases not matched to a gene: 12. The CDR3 sequence: CASSYKTGGPSDYEQYF. In DNA form, the CDR3 reads TGTGCCAGCAGCTATAAGACAGGGGGCCCTAGCGACTACGAGCAGTACTTC.

This chain connects TRBV2 to TRBJ2-1; no clear D gene. Per the germline V gene, CDR1 is SNHLY and CDR2 is FYNNEI. The CDR3 is 12 amino acids. Trimming took off 3 bases at V and 13 bases at J, with 13 bases between the two ends. The chain's CDR3 is CASSDTSSLQFF. The CDR3, as DNA: TGTGCCAGCAGTGACACTTCGAGTTTACAGTTCTTC.

The chain employs TRBV5-1 and TRBJ1-4; 9 nucleotides align to TRBD1. Germline CDR1 SGHRS, CDR2 YFSETQ. J gave up 5 bases and V 4 bases, and 12 bases lay outside the gene matches. This CDR3 spans 17 amino acids. DNA for the CDR3: TGCGCCAGCAGCCTAATAGGGGTCGGGACAGGGAATGAAAAACTGTTTTTT. Its translation is CASSLIGVGTGNEKLFF.

V and J are TRBV3-1 (or the pseudogene TRBV3-2) and TRBJ2-2; D unresolved. Trimming stripped 4 bases from V and 6 bases from J, with 9 bases between. This CDR3 comprises 13 residues. CDR1 is LGHDT, CDR2 YNNKEL, per germline (reference sequence). CDR3 nucleotide sequence: TGTGCCAGCAGCCTGTTGACTTCCGGGGAGCTGTTTTTT. As protein: CASSLLTSGELFF.

J is TRBJ1-3 and V is TRBV6-5; tentatively, D is TRBD1 (6 bases). The CDR3 covers 15 residues. Germline V CDR1 and CDR2: MNHEY, SVGAGI. V was cut by 5 bases and J by 4 bases, with 15 bases left in between. CDR3: CASSRDNRVGNTIYF. Written as DNA, the CDR3 is TGTGCCAGCAGTCGCGACAACAGGGTCGGAAACACCATATATTTT.

V is TRBV11-3 and J is TRBJ2-3; 7 bases align to TRBD2. Germline V gene data show CDR1 as SGHNT and CDR2 as YENEEA. V shed 3 bases, J shed 5 bases, and the junction held 8 bases outside the gene matches. The CDR3 contains 15 residues. The CDR3, as DNA: TGTGCCAGCAGCTTGGGCACTAGCGAGCAAGATACGCAGTATTTT. Protein product: CASSLGTSEQDTQYF. Combining the CDR3 with reference TRBV11-3 and TRBJ2-3 gives the whole variable domain EAGVVQSPRYKIIEKKQPVAFWCNPISGHNTLYWYLQNLGQGPELLIRYENEEAVDDSQLPKDRFSAERLKGVDSTLKIQPAELGDSAVYLCASSLGTSEQDTQYFGPGTRLTVL.

The chain is built from TRBV7-9 and TRBJ1-1; D perhaps matches TRBD1 (6 bases). Germline V CDR1 and CDR2: SEHNR, FQNEAQ (reference sequence). The CDR3 spans 15 residues. Trimming shortened V by 3 bases and J by 3 bases, and 14 bases separated the two germline ends. CDR3 amino acids: CASSFRGGADTEAFF. CDR3 DNA: TGTGCCAGCAGCTTCCGGGGGGGCGCGGACACTGAAGCTTTCTTT. The whole variable domain, remainder taken from reference TRBV7-9 and TRBJ1-1, is DTGVSQNPRHKITKRGQNVTFRCDPISEHNRLYWYRQTLGQGPEFLTYFQNEAQLEKSRLLSDRFSAERPKGSFSTLEIQRTEQGDSAMYLCASSFRGGADTEAFFGQGTRLTVV.

The J gene is TRBJ2-5, the V gene TRBV24-1, with 9 nucleotides matching TRBD2. Germline V gene lookup returns CDR1 KGHDR and CDR2 SFDVKD. The CDR3 loop spans 18 amino acids. V lost 2 bases to trimming and J lost 5 bases; unmatched junction nucleotides: 14. In DNA, the CDR3 is TGTGCCACCAGTGATTACGAGTTACGCGGGACTAGCATGGAGACCCAGTACTTC. Translating it yields CATSDYELRGTSMETQYF.

V gene TRBV30 combines with J gene TRBJ1-3; unclear D gene. CDR1 is GTSNPN and CDR2 is SVGIG in the germline V gene (reference sequence). V lost 0 bases, J lost 0 bases, and 6 bases lay in between. There are 14 residues in the CDR3. CDR3 coding DNA: TGTGCCTGGAGTGTTGGGAGCTCTGGAAACACCATATATTTT. This sequence encodes CAWSVGSSGNTIYF.